The TCR beta chain described here comes from a study of shared clonotypes between healthy human individuals (TCRdb year 2020). Regarding the study in general: The cohort comprised a couple of women and a few men aged 18 to 49 years. To estimate repertoire size and how much clonotypes are shared between individuals, the study performed deep sequencing of blood TCR repertoires from five healthy adults. Between about 0.85 and 9.5 billion PBMCs per donor were obtained by leukapheresis. Libraries were prepared and TCR repertoires were sequenced by different laboratories using diverse techniques, in order to increase sequencing depth and limit assay-specific biases. For each donor, CD4 naive and CD4 memory were each run on three plates, CD8 naive on two plates, and CD8 memory on one plate. Results and caveats for the whole study, not just this receptor: Sharing across a few donors was observed for around 5% of naive CD4, less than 4% of naive CD8, roughly 2.4% of memory CD4, and about 0.4% of memory CD8 clonotypes. Based on pairwise subsampling, the degree of clonotype sharing among donors was expected to be affected by sequencing depth. Only blood was sampled, and tissue TCR repertoires likely differ from those in blood. Estimated clonotype richness was generally larger for naive than for memory subsets. Compared with non-shared clonotypes, the clonotypes found in all four sorted-subset donors had higher generation probabilities. Incomplete sequencing was indicated by rarefaction of sorted-subset datasets, despite the large sequencing depth. The small number of donors limited the genetic and exposure-history diversity represented.

Donors were healthy HIV-negative adults with no recently reported acute infections or vaccinations. Every donor was a Caucasian adult living in Nashville, Tennessee, USA. CD4+ T cells were enriched through magnetic negative selection, after which naive cells were positively selected on CD45RA and the remaining negative fraction served as the memory subset. Blood was collected by leukapheresis, and PBMCs were isolated by Ficoll-Histopaque density gradient centrifugation and then cryopreserved in liquid nitrogen vapor phase. Purity and quantity of every magnetically sorted T cell population were checked by analytical flow cytometry. Genomic DNA was isolated from each sorted fraction and quantified by UV absorbance on a Nanodrop 2000c. As encoded in the germline V gene, CDR1 is SQVTM while CDR2 is ANQGSEA. Its CDR3 holds 13 amino acids, cysteine through phenylalanine. The kept DNA is CDR3 alone, 39 bases in frame from the first base.

A word on this clone: Which antigen it targets is not known. A read error may produce the germline difference seen at one junction end.

Using the deep immunoSEQ assay, TCR CDR3 regions were amplified from genomic DNA by multiplex PCR. Genomic DNA extracted from each cell subset was distributed evenly over all wells of several immunoSEQ 96-well plates, and each plate served as one replicate. For sorted subsets, each replicate PCR was loaded with roughly 190 ng genomic DNA, equivalent to some 27,000 T cell genomes. Purified libraries were quantified with a Qubit 3.0 fluorometer, sized on a Bioanalyzer 2100, and re-quantified with the KAPA Library Quantification kit. Every immunoSEQ 96-well plate was sequenced on a separate single-read 150-cycle Illumina NextSeq 550 flow cell. The authors' pipeline ran thus. Because only junctional sequences without quality scores were contained in the immunoSEQ output, filtering matching that applied to full-length reads could not be performed. Sequences were annotated with PyIR, a Python wrapper for IgBLAST v1.9, using IMGT germline references to assign V/J genes and CDR3. Reads with weak V/J assignments (E-value above 1e-6), missing CDR3, stop codons, out-of-frame junctions, or ambiguous translated residues were removed. V3J clonotypes were defined by identical inferred V gene, J gene, and CDR3 amino acid sequence. To compute the percentage overlap between repertoires, the number of shared unique clonotypes was divided by the size of the smaller repertoire. Repertoire richness was assessed with RTK rarefaction, the Chao1 estimator, and Recon v2.1 estimates of unobserved clonotypes. OLGA was used to compute generation probabilities for all TCRbeta clonotypes that the gDNA method yielded from a handful of donors. This is the immuneACCESS table as TCRdb keeps it, with only in-frame sequences that have V and J called. A part of the clones is gone; compared with another copy, unresolved V genes explain less than half, and the rest is unexplained. V, J and clone size are taken as reported in that table, and D and trimming were inferred from the DNA itself. Here the sample has millions of clones; more than 80% occur a single time. Together, the top ten hold about 0.13% of the sample.

The V and J segments used are TRBV29-1 and TRBJ1-1; 10 central nucleotides agree with TRBD1. The receptor was isolated from a man in his late teens or twenties in good health. Sequenced sample: naive CD4+ T cells sorted from blood. According to the study, the label for this sample's cell subset or site signals: CD45RA+ positively selected. The encoded CDR3 is CSVSGQGNTETFF. The nucleotide sequence is TGCAGCGTTTCGGGACAGGGGAACACTGAAACTTTCTTT. Outside the CDR3, residues come from the reference TRBV29-1 and TRBJ1-1 proteins, so the full variable domain is: SAVISQKPSRDICQRGTSLTIQCQVDSQVTMMFWYRQQPGQSLTLIATANQGSEATYESGFVIDKFPISRPNLTFSTLTVSNMSPEDSSIYLCSVSGQGNTETFFGQGTRLTVV.